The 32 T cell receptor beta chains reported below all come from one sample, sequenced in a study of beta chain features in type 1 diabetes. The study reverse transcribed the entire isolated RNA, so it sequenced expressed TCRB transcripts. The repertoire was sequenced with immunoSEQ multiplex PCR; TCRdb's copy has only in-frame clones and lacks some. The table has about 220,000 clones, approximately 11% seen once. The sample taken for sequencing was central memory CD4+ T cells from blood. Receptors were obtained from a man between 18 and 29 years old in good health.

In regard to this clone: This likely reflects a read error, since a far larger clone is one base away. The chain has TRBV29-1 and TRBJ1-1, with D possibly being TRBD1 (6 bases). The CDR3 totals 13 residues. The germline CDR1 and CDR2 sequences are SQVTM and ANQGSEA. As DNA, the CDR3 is TGCTGCGGACAACAGGGCATGAACACTGAAGCTTTCTTT. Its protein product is CCGQQGMNTEAFF.

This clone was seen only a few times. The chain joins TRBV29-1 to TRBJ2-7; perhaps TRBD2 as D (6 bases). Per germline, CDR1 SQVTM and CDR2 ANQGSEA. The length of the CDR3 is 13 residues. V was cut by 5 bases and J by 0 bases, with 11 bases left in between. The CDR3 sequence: CSVSHGGSYEQYF. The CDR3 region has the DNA TGCAGCGTTTCTCACGGGGGCTCCTACGAGCAGTACTTC.

The CDR3, as DNA: TGTGCCAGCAGTGGACTAGCGGGGCCCTCCGAGCAGTACTTC. Its protein product is CASSGLAGPSEQYF. The chain links TRBV25-1 to TRBJ2-7; 11 bases fit TRBD2. J lost 6 bases, V lost 4 bases, and 5 bases had no gene match. Germline lookup yields CDR1 MGHDK and CDR2 SYGVNS. The CDR3 is 14 residues long.

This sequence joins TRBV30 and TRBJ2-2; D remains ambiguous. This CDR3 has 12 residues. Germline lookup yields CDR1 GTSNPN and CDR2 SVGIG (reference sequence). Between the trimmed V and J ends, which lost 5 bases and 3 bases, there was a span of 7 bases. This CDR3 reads CAWYGDTGELFF. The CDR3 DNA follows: TGTGCCTGGTACGGTGACACCGGGGAGCTGTTTTTT.

The CDR3 DNA is TGTGCCAGCACGACTCAGGGGGACACTGAAGCTTTCTTT. It encodes CASTTQGDTEAFF. The chain combines TRBV2 with TRBJ1-1; 7 nucleotides agree with TRBD1. The trim removed 7 bases at V and 3 bases at J, leaving 5 bases unmatched. The CDR3 totals 13 residues. The germline V gene has CDR1 SNHLY and CDR2 FYNNEI.

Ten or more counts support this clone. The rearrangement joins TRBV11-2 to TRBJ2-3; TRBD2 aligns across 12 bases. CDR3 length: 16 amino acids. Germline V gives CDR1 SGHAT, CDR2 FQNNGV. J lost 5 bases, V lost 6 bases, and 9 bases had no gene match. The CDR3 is CASRSTSGSGKDTQYF. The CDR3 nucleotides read TGTGCCAGCAGGTCGACTAGCGGGAGCGGGAAAGATACGCAGTATTTT.

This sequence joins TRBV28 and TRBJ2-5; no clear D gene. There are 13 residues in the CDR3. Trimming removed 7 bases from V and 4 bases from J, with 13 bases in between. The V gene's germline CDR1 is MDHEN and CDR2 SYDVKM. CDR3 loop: CASTLGFLETQYF. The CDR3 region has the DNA TGTGCCAGCACCTTAGGTTTCCTAGAGACCCAGTACTTC.

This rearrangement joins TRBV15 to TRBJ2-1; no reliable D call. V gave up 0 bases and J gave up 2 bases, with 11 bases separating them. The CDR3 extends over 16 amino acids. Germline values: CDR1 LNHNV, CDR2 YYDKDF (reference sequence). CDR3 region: CATSRDLWQTYNEQFF. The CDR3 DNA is TGTGCCACCAGCAGAGATTTATGGCAGACCTACAATGAGCAGTTCTTC.

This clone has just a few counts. Here the CDR3 DNA reads TGTGCCAGCAGTCATCCGGCGAGAGGGCAGTACGAGCAGTACTTC. Protein: CASSHPARGQYEQYF. The chain has TRBV27 and TRBJ2-7; maybe TRBD2 (5 bases). The germline CDR1 and CDR2 sequences are MNHEY and SMNVEV (reference sequence). This CDR3 region has 15 residues. Trimming pared 5 bases from V and 4 bases from J, leaving 18 bases between.

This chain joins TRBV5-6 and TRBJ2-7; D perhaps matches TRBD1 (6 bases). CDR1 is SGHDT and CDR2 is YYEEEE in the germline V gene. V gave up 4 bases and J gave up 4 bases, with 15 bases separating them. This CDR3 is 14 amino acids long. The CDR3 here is CASSAGTRNYEQYF. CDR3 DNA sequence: TGTGCCAGCAGCGCCGGGACACGAAATTACGAGCAGTACTTC.

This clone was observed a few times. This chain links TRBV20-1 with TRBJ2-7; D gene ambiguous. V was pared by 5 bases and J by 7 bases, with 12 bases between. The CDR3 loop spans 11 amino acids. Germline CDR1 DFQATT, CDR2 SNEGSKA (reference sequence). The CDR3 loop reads CSAQHSSEQYF. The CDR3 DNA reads TGCAGTGCTCAGCATTCGTCAGAGCAGTACTTC.

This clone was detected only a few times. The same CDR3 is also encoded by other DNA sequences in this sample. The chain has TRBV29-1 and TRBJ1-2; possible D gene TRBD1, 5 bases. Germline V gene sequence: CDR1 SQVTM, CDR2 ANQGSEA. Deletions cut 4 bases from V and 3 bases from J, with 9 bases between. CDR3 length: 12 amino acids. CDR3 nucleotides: TGCAGCGTTGCGCAGGGCGACTATGGCTACACCTTC. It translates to CSVAQGDYGYTF. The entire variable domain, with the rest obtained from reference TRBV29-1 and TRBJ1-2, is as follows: SAVISQKPSRDICQRGTSLTIQCQVDSQVTMMFWYRQQPGQSLTLIATANQGSEATYESGFVIDKFPISRPNLTFSTLTVSNMSPEDSSIYLCSVAQGDYGYTFGSGTRLTVV.

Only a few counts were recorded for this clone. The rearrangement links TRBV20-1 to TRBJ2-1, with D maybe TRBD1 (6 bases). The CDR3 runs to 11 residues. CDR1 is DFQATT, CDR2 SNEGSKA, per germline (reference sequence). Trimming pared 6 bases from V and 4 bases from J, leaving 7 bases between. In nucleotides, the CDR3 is TGCAGTGCAAGGGGGTACAATGAGCAGTTCTTC. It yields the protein CSARGYNEQFF.

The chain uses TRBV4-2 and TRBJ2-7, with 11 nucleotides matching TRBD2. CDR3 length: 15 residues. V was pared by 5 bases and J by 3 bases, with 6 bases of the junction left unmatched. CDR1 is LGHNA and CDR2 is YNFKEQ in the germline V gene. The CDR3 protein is CASSWGGTSGYEQYF. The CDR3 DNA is TGTGCCAGCAGCTGGGGAGGGACTAGCGGCTACGAGCAGTACTTC.

CDR3 region: CASSFFEGGPIEQFF. The CDR3 bases are TGCGCCAGCAGCTTTTTCGAAGGAGGGCCGATTGAGCAGTTCTTC. The V gene is TRBV5-1, the J gene TRBJ2-1, with D perhaps TRBD2 (6 bases). From germline, CDR1 is SGHRS and CDR2 YFSETQ. CDR3 size: 15 residues. Trimming removed 2 bases at V and 9 bases at J, with 18 bases between.

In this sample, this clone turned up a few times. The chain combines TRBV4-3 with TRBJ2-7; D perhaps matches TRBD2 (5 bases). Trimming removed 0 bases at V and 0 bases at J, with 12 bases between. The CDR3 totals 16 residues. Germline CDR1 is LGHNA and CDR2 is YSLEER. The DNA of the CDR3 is TGCGCCAGCAGCCAAGATTTGAGGGAGAGCTCCTACGAGCAGTACTTC. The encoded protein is CASSQDLRESSYEQYF.

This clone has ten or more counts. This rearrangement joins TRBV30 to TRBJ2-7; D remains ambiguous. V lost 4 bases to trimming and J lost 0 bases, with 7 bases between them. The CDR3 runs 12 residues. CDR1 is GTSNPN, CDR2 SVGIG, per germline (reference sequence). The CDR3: CAWKGSSYEQYF. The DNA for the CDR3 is TGTGCCTGGAAGGGAAGCTCCTACGAGCAGTACTTC. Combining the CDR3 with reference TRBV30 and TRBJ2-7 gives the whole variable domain SQTIHQWPATLVQPVGSPLSLECTVEGTSNPNLYWYRQAAGRGLQLLFYSVGIGQISSEVPQNLSASRPQDRQFILSSKKLLLSDSGFYLCAWKGSSYEQYFGPGTRLTVT.

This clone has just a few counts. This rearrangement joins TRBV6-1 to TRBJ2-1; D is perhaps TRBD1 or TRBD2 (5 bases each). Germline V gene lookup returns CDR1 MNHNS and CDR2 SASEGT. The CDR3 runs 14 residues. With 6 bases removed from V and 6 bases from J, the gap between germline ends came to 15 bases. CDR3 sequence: CASRPRDVGNEQFF. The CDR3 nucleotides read TGTGCCAGCAGGCCCCGGGACGTCGGCAATGAGCAGTTCTTC.

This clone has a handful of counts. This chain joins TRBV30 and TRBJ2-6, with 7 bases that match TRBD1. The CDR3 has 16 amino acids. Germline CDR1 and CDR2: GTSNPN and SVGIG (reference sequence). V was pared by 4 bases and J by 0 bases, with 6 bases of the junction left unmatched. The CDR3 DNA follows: TGTGCCTGGACGGGACAGTCGACCTCTGGGGCCAACGTCCTGACTTTC. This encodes CAWTGQSTSGANVLTF.

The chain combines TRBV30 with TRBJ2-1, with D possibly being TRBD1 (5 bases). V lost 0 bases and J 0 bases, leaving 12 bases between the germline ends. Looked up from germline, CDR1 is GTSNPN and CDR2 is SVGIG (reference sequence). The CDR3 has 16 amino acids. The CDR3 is CAWSVGPLSSYNEQFF. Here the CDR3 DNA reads TGTGCCTGGAGTGTGGGGCCGTTGAGCTCCTACAATGAGCAGTTCTTC.

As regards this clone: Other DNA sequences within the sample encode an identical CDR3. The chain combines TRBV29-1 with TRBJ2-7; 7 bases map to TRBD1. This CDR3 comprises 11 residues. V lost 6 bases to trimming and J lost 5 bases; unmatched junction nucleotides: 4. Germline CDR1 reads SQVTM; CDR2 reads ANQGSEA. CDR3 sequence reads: CSVATGDEQYF. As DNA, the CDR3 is TGCAGCGTGGCAACAGGGGACGAGCAGTACTTC.

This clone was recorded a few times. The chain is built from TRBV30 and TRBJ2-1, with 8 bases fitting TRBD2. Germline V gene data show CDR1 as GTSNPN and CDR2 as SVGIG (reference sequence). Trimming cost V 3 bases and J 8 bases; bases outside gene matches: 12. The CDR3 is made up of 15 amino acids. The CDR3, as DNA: TGTGCCTGGAGACCCCCGCTAGCGGGTATAGATGAGCAGTTCTTC. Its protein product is CAWRPPLAGIDEQFF.

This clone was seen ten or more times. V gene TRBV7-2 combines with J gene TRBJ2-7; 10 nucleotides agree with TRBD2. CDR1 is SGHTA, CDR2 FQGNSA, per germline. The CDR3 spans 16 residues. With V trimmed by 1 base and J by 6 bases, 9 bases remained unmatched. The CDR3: CASSLVSSGRKREQYF. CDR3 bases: TGTGCCAGCAGCTTAGTTTCTAGCGGGAGAAAACGCGAGCAGTACTTC.

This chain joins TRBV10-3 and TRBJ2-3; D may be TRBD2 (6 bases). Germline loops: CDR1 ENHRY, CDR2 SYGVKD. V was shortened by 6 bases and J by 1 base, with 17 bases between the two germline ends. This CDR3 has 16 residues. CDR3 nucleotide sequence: TGTGCCATCAGGGGACCCGGTGAGCGGGGCACAGATACGCAGTATTTT. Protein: CAIRGPGERGTDTQYF.

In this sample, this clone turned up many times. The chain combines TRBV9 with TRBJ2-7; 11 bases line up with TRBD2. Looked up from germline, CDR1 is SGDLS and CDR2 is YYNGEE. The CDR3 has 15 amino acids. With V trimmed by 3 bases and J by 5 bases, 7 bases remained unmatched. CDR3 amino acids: CASSARLAGSHEQYF. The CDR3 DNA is TGTGCCAGCAGCGCTAGACTAGCGGGAAGCCACGAGCAGTACTTC.

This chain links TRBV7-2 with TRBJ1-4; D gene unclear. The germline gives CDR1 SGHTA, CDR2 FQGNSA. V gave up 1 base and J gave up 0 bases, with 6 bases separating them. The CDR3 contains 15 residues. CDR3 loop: CASSLGPATNEKLFF. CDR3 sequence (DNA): TGTGCCAGCAGCTTAGGTCCAGCAACTAATGAAAAACTGTTTTTT.

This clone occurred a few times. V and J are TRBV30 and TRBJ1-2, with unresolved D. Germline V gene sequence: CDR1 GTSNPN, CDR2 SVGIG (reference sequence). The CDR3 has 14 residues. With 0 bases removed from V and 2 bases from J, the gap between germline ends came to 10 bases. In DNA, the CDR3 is TGTGCCTGGAGTGTAGGGCAGGCCAACTATGGCTACACCTTC. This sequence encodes CAWSVGQANYGYTF.

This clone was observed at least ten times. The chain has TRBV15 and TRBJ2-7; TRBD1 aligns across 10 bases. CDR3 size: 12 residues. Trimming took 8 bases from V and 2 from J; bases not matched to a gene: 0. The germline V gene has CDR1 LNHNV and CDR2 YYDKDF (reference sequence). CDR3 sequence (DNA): TGTGCCACCGGACAGGGGGCCTACGAGCAGTACTTC. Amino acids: CATGQGAYEQYF.

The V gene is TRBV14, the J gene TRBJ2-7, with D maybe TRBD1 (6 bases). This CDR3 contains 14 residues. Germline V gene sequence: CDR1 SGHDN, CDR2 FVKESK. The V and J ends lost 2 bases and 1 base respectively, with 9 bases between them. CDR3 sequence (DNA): TGTGCCAGCAGCCAAATAACAGGGTCCTACGAGCAGTACTTC. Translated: CASSQITGSYEQYF.

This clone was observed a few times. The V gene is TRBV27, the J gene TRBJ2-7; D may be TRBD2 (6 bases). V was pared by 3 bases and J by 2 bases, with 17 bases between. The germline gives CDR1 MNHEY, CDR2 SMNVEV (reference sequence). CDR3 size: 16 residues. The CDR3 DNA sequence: TGTGCCAGCAGTTTTGAACCCGCGGAGGGGACCTACGAGCAGTACTTC. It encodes CASSFEPAEGTYEQYF.

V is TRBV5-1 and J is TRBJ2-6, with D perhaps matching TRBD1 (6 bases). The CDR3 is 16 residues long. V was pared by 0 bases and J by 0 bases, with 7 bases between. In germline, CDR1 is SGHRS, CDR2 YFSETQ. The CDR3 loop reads CASSLEGHSGANVLTF. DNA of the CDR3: TGCGCCAGCAGCTTGGAGGGACACTCTGGGGCCAACGTCCTGACTTTC. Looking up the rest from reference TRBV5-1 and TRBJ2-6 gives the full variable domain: KAGVTQTPRYLIKTRGQQVTLSCSPISGHRSVSWYQQTPGQGLQFLFEYFSETQRNKGNFPGRFSGRQFSNSRSEMNVSTLELGDSALYLCASSLEGHSGANVLTFGAGSRLTVL.

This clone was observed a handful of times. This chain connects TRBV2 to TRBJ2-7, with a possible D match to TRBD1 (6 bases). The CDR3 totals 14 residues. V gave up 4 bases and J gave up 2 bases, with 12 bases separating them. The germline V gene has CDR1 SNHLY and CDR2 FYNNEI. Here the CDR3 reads CASSAGRGAYEQYF. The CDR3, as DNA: TGTGCCAGCAGTGCGGGCAGGGGAGCCTACGAGCAGTACTTC.